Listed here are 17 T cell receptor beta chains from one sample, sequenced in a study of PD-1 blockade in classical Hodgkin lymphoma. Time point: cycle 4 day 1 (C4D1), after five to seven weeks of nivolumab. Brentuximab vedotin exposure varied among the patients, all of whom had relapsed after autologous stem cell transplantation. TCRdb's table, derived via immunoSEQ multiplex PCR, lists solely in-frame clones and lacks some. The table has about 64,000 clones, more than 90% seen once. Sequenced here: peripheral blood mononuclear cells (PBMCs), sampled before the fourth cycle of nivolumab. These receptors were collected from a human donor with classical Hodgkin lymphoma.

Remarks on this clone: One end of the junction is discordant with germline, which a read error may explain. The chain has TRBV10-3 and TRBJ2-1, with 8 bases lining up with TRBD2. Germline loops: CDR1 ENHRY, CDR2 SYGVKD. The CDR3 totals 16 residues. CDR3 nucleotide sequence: TGTGCCATCAGTCAGTCGGGGGGGCGAGAAAAAAATGAGCAGTTCTTC. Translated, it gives CAISQSGGREKNEQFF.

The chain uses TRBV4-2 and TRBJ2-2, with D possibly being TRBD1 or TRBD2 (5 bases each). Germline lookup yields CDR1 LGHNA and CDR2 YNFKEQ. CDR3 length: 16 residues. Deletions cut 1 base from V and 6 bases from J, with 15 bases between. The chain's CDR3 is CASSQVMGVSAGELFF. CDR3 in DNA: TGTGCCAGCAGCCAAGTGATGGGGGTGAGCGCCGGGGAGCTGTTTTTT.

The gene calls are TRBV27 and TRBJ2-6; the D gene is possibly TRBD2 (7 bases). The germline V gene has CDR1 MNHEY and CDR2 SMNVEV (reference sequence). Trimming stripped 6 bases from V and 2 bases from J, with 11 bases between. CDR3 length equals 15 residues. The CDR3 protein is CASRGGGAGANVLTF. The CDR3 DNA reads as TGTGCCAGCAGGGGCGGGGGCGCTGGGGCCAACGTCCTGACTTTC.

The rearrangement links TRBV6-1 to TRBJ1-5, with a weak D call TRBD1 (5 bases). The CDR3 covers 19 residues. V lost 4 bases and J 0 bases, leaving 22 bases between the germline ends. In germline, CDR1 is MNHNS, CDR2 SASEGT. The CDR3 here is CASSGLSTPGTVSNQPQHF. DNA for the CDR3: TGTGCCAGCAGTGGCCTATCAACCCCAGGGACCGTTAGCAATCAGCCCCAGCATTTT.

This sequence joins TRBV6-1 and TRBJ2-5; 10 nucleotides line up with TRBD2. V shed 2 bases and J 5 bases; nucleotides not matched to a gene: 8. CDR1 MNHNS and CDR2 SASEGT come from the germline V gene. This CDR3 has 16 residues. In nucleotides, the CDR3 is TGTGCCAGCAGTGAACTTGGACTAGCGGCGAGTGAGACCCAGTACTTC. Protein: CASSELGLAASETQYF.

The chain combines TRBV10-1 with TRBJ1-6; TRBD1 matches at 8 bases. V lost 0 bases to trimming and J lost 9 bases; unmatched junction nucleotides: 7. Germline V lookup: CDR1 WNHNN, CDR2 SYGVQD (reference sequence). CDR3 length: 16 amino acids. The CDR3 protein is CASSESTTGAISPLHF. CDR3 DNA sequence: TGCGCCAGCAGTGAGTCGACGACAGGGGCAATTTCACCCCTCCACTTT.

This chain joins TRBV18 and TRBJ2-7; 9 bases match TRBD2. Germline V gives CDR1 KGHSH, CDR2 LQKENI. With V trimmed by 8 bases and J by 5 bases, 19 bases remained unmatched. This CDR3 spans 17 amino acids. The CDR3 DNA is TGTGCCAGCACCCAGGGACTAGCCCTATTGGAACCCAACGAGCAGTACTTC. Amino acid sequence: CASTQGLALLEPNEQYF.

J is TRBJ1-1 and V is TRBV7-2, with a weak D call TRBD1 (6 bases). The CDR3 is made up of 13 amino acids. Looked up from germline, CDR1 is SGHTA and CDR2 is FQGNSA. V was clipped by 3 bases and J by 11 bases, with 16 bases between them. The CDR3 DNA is TGTGCCAGCAGCTTGATTTACAGGGATGTTGCTTTCTTT. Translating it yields CASSLIYRDVAFF.

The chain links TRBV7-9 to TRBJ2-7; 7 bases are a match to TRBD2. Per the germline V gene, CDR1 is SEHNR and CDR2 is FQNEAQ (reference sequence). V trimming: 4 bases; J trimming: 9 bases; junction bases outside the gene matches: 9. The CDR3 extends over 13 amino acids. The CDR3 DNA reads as TGTGCCAGCAGCTACGGGGAGGGCCAGGCGCAGTACTTC. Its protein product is CASSYGEGQAQYF. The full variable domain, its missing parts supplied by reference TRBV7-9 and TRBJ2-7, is DTGVSQNPRHKITKRGQNVTFRCDPISEHNRLYWYRQTLGQGPEFLTYFQNEAQLEKSRLLSDRFSAERPKGSFSTLEIQRTEQGDSAMYLCASSYGEGQAQYFGPGTRLTVT.

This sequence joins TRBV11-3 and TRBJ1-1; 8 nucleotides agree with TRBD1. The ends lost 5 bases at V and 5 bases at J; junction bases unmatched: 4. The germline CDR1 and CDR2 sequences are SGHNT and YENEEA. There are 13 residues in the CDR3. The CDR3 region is CASSLTGGTEAFF. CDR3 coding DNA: TGTGCCAGCAGCCTAACAGGGGGGACTGAAGCTTTCTTT. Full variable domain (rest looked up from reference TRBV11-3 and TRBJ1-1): EAGVVQSPRYKIIEKKQPVAFWCNPISGHNTLYWYLQNLGQGPELLIRYENEEAVDDSQLPKDRFSAERLKGVDSTLKIQPAELGDSAVYLCASSLTGGTEAFFGQGTRLTVV.

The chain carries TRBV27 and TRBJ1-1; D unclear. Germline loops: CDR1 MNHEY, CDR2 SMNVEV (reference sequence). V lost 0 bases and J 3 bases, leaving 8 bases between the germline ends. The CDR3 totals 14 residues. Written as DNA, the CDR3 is TGTGCCAGCAGTTTATCGTGGGTGGACACTGAAGCTTTCTTT. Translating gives CASSLSWVDTEAFF.

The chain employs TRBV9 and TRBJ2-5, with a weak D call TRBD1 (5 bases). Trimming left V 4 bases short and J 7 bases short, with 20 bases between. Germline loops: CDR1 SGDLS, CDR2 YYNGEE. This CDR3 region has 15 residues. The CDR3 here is CASSTYQGPLGTQYF. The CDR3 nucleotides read TGTGCCAGCAGCACATATCAGGGTCCTCTTGGGACCCAGTACTTC.

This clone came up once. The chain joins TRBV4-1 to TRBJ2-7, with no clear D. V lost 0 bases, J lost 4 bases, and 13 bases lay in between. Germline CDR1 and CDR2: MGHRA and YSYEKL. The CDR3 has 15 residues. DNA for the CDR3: TGCGCCAGCAGCCAAGAGGGAACAGATCCTTACGAGCAGTACTTC. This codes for CASSQEGTDPYEQYF.

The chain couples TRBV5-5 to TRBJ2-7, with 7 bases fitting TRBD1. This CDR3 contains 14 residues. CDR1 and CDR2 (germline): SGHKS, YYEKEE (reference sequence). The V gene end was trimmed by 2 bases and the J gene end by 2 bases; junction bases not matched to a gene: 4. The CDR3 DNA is TGTGCCAGCAGCTTTCGGGACAGCGCCTACGAGCAGTACTTC. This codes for CASSFRDSAYEQYF.

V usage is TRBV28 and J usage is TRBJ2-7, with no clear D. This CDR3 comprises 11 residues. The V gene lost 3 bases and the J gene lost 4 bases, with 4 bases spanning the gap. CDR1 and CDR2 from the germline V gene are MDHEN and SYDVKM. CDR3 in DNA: TGTGCCAGCAGTTTTAAATACGAGCAGTACTTC. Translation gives CASSFKYEQYF.

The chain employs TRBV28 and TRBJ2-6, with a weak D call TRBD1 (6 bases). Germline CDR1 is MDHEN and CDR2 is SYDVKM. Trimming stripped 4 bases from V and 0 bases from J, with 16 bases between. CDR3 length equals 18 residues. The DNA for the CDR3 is TGTGCCAGCAGTTATCCCACGGGACATCTCTCTGGGGCCAACGTCCTGACTTTC. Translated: CASSYPTGHLSGANVLTF.

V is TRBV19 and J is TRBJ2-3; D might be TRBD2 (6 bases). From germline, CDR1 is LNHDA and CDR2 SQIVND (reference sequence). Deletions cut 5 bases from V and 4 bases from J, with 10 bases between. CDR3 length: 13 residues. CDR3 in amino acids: CASSSRLADTQYF. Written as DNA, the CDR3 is TGTGCCAGTAGTTCCAGACTAGCAGATACGCAGTATTTT.